This T cell receptor (beta chain) was sequenced in a study of T cell repertoires in cytomegalovirus infection. Losses at the gene ends were 3 bases for V and 5 bases for J; bases not matched to a gene: 14. Germline V gives CDR1 MNHNY, CDR2 SVGAGI (reference sequence). CDR3 length: 17 residues. From the reads, TCRdb called clonotypes with MiXCR, one entry per CDR3 protein. The sample yields approximately 260,000 distinct CDR3 sequences, around 15% seen once. Material for sequencing was CD8+ T cells from PBMCs. The chain links TRBV6-6 to TRBJ1-2; 8 positions match TRBD1. This sequence originates from a human donor in good health (CMV status not recorded). Some clones in this sample may be carry-over from other donors' samples. Here the CDR3 reads CASSYPDRERGWYGYTF. CDR3 nucleotides: TGTGCCAGCAGTTATCCGGACAGGGAGAGAGGATGGTATGGCTACACCTTC.